The 10 T cell receptor beta chains presented below share a single source sample, sequenced in a study of shared clonotypes between healthy human individuals. Measured with immunoSEQ multiplex PCR; TCRdb has only the in-frame clones, and not every one. The sample yields about 2 million clones, 90% to 95% seen once. Sample: naive CD4+ T cells sorted from blood. Subset in this sample: CD45RA+ positively selected. The receptors stem from a man in his late teens or twenties in good health.

The chain joins TRBV5-1 to TRBJ2-1; maybe TRBD1 (8 bases). V was shortened by 4 bases and J by 5 bases, with 19 bases between the two germline ends. CDR1 and CDR2 from the germline V gene are SGHRS and YFSETQ. The CDR3 covers 16 residues. The CDR3 here is CASSPERDRRDNEQFF. CDR3 sequence (DNA): TGCGCCAGCAGCCCTGAGCGGGACAGGAGGGACAATGAGCAGTTCTTC.

The chain carries TRBV5-4 and TRBJ1-2; 11 nucleotides line up with TRBD1. V dropped 2 bases and J dropped 7; count of bases not matched to a gene: 10. CDR3 length: 16 amino acids. Germline CDR1 SGHNT, CDR2 YYREEE (reference sequence). CDR3 nucleotide sequence: TGTGCCAGCAGCTTCCCGGACAGGGGGCGAGCGGGTGGCTACACCTTC. Amino acids: CASSFPDRGRAGGYTF.

CDR3 loop: CASSPYRGVGSNQPQHF. DNA for the CDR3: TGTGCCAGCAGCCCATACAGGGGGGTTGGGAGCAATCAGCCCCAGCATTTT. The rearrangement uses TRBV11-3 and TRBJ1-5, with 8 nucleotides matching TRBD1. The V and J ends lost 5 bases and 1 base, in that order; junction bases with no gene match: 10. Germline values: CDR1 SGHNT, CDR2 YENEEA. The CDR3 loop spans 17 amino acids.

A word on this clone: An end of the junction differs from the germline gene, which may be a read error. The J gene is TRBJ1-5, the V gene TRBV13; possible D gene TRBD1, 6 bases. Germline loops: CDR1 PRHDT, CDR2 FYEKMQ (reference sequence). The CDR3 contains 15 residues. The CDR3 nucleotides are TGTGCCAGCAGCCTAGGGGGGCTTGGCAATCAGCCCCAGCATTTT. Its protein product is CASSLGGLGNQPQHF. Complete variable domain (other parts from reference TRBV13 and TRBJ1-5): AAGVIQSPRHLIKEKRETATLKCYPIPRHDTVYWYQQGPGQDPQFLISFYEKMQSDKGSIPDRFSAQQFSDYHSELNMSSLELGDSALYFCASSLGGLGNQPQHFGDGTRLSIL.

In regard to this clone: Other DNA sequences in the sample encode the same CDR3. The rearrangement joins TRBV6-6 to TRBJ1-3; tentatively, D is TRBD1 (6 bases). The CDR3 loop spans 14 amino acids. V was cut by 5 bases and J by 0 bases, with 8 bases left in between. Per the germline V gene, CDR1 is MNHNY and CDR2 is SVGAGI (reference sequence). CDR3 amino acids: CASSRTVSGNTIYF. Written as DNA, the CDR3 is TGTGCCAGCAGTCGGACAGTCTCTGGAAACACCATATATTTT.

This chain links TRBV10-3 with TRBJ2-5, with 8 bases aligning to TRBD1. Looked up from germline, CDR1 is ENHRY and CDR2 is SYGVKD. V was pared by 9 bases and J by 1 base, with 7 bases of the junction left unmatched. The CDR3 extends over 14 amino acids. CDR3 nucleotide sequence: TGTGCCATAAAACCCGGGACAGGCCAAGAGACCCAGTACTTC. It translates to CAIKPGTGQETQYF.

As to this clone: The sample has other DNA sequences that encode this CDR3 too. The rearrangement uses TRBV10-3 and TRBJ1-6; possibly TRBD1 for D (6 bases). The CDR3 runs 12 residues. V shed 2 bases and J shed 10 bases, with 6 bases lying between them. Germline CDR1 and CDR2: ENHRY and SYGVKD. Here the CDR3 DNA reads TGTGCCATCAGTGAGGGGGGCTCACCCCTCCACTTT. Translating gives CAISEGGSPLHF.

This CDR3 reads CASSEGLAGDRETQYF. The CDR3, as DNA: TGTGCCAGCAGTGAAGGTTTAGCGGGAGACAGAGAGACCCAGTACTTC. This chain uses TRBV6-1 with TRBJ2-5, with 9 bases matching TRBD2. CDR1 and CDR2 (germline): MNHNS, SASEGT. The V segment lost 1 base and the J segment 4 bases; nucleotides outside the gene matches: 7. This CDR3 is 16 amino acids long.

V usage is TRBV6-1 and J usage is TRBJ2-7; 9 bases are a match to TRBD2. V lost 5 bases to trimming and J lost 2 bases; unmatched junction nucleotides: 4. The length of the CDR3 is 14 residues. CDR1 is MNHNS, CDR2 SASEGT, per germline. DNA of the CDR3: TGTGCCAGCAGTAACCTAGCGGGAACCTACGAGCAGTACTTC. Amino acids: CASSNLAGTYEQYF.

This clone was seen only once. This chain links TRBV2 with TRBJ1-5; D is unclear. CDR1 SNHLY and CDR2 FYNNEI come from the germline V gene. Between the trimmed V and J ends, which lost 7 bases and 7 bases, there was a span of 14 bases. This CDR3 is built from 13 residues. The CDR3 DNA reads as TGTGCCAGCACTGAGACTGGTCCACAGCCCCAGCATTTT. Translating gives CASTETGPQPQHF.